These T cell receptor beta chains were read from a single sample in a study of T cell responses to AZD1222 COVID-19 vaccine. The assay was immunoSEQ multiplex PCR, and TCRdb's table has in-frame clones only and misses some. The sample consists of fewer than 100,000 clones, approximately 90% of them appearing once. The source was peripheral blood, collected on day 0 of AZD1222 vaccination. These receptors all stem from an adult in good health. The CDR3 runs from the conserved cysteine through the conserved F or W. Fields, in order: J gene, V gene, CDR3 protein.

TRBJ1-6 | TRBV2 | CASSERRALGYNSPLHF
TRBJ2-7 | TRBV13 | CASSLVYEQYF
TRBJ2-1 | TRBV28 | CASMRAQLNNEQFF
TRBJ1-4 | TRBV3-1/TRBV3-2 | CASSQGTGGGEKLFF
TRBJ2-5 | TRBV9 | CASSVGGTSPGETQYF
TRBJ1-1 | TRBV19 | CASKRDSMNTEAFF
TRBJ2-7 | TRBV5-6 | CASSFMPGSSYEQYF
TRBJ1-1 | TRBV4-3 | CASSQDQGRGTEAFF
TRBJ2-1 | TRBV6-1 | CASRDRGSSYNEQFF
TRBJ1-6 | TRBV11-3 | CASSFTGVSPLHF
TRBJ1-1 | TRBV5-1 | CASTQQGSNTEAFF
TRBJ2-5 | TRBV10-3 | CAISGGSGPQETQYF
TRBJ2-1 | TRBV29-1 | CSKSGGAYNEQFF
TRBJ1-5 | TRBV7-9 | CASSSLGTGEGNQPQHF
TRBJ2-7 | TRBV5-5 | CASSLALWYEQYF
TRBJ1-5 | TRBV18 | CASSPPGQGWQPQHF
TRBJ2-7 | TRBV15 | CATSPGLLPIHEQYF
TRBJ1-1 | TRBV18 | CASSSGMNTEAFF
TRBJ1-2 | TRBV19 | CASSSGGSPYGYTF
TRBJ2-7 | TRBV7-2 | CASSAGPEGEQYF
TRBJ1-2 | TRBV27 | CASSYRQGGGYTF
TRBJ1-2 | TRBV18 | CASSPRILGTPMHYGYTF
TRBJ2-1 | TRBV3-1/TRBV3-2 | CASSLREGGNEQFF
TRBJ1-2 | TRBV10-3 | CAIKGTGGAYGYTF
TRBJ2-5 | TRBV7-2 | CASSQGLAGVETQYF
TRBJ2-2 | TRBV10-3 | CAIRATGQETGELFF
TRBJ1-4 | TRBV5-6 | CASSLWQDNEKLFF
TRBJ2-1 | TRBV11-3 | CASSLDLGRDEQFF
TRBJ1-5 | TRBV6-4 | CASSDCNQPQHF
TRBJ1-4 | TRBV2 | CASSTGTAIEKLFF
TRBJ2-7 | TRBV5-1 | CASSLPGTGGSEQYF
TRBJ1-1 | TRBV10-3 | CAISGGTEAFF
TRBJ2-5 | TRBV6-2/TRBV6-3 | CASSYSTQQGQGRKTQYF
TRBJ2-1 | TRBV28 | CASSPTSGRASYNEQFF
TRBJ2-7 | TRBV20-1 | CSASAGTSGRAYEQYF
TRBJ1-1 | TRBV15 | CATSPGTGVNTEAFF
TRBJ1-4 | TRBV18 | CASSPDGNEKLFF
TRBJ1-2 | TRBV5-4 | CASKRAGGNYGYTF
TRBJ2-7 | TRBV11-2 | CASSPSRAWGEQYF
TRBJ1-5 | TRBV27 | CASSFRDRGWDQPQHF
TRBJ1-1 | TRBV6-5 | CASSYWGTEAFF
TRBJ2-3 | TRBV4-3 | CASSQGAGANTDTQYF
TRBJ2-2 | TRBV6-2/TRBV6-3 | CASSYPPGELFF
TRBJ1-2 | TRBV7-9 | CASSRQQRDGYTF
TRBJ1-5 | TRBV11-2 | CASSWTGGGQPQHF
TRBJ1-1 | TRBV12-5 | CASGLGSGNTEAFF
TRBJ1-5 | TRBV18 | CASSQDRDNQPQHF
TRBJ2-3 | TRBV4-3 | CASSQVLAGVLYTDTQYF
TRBJ2-7 | TRBV24-1 | CATSDLRSGHEQYF
TRBJ1-2 | TRBV27 | CASSYEVYGYTF
TRBJ1-3 | TRBV7-2 | CASSRGVPRSGNTIYF
TRBJ2-7 | TRBV11-2 | CASSRTGGNSYEQYF
TRBJ1-4 | TRBV5-1 | CASSSTHRSGRVFF
TRBJ1-1 | TRBV7-3 | CASSPGQGRTEAFF